This T cell receptor (beta chain) emerged from a study of blood T cell repertoires in COVID-19. The CDR3 length is 13 residues. CDR1 and CDR2 from the germline V gene are LNHDA and SQIVND (reference sequence). V lost 7 bases, J lost 5 bases, and 1 base stayed unmatched. Per the original methods: Reference gene primer amplification gave estimated nucleated cell counts. The repertoire was sequenced with immunoSEQ multiplex PCR; TCRdb's copy has only in-frame clones and lacks some. That table is the source of V, J and clone size, and D and trimming were worked out from the DNA. The top ten clones hold 14% of a sample with 85,000 to 130,000 clones, approximately 84% of them seen once.

This clonotype was obtained from an older woman with acute or convalescent COVID-19. The sequencing input was peripheral blood. The chain couples TRBV19 to TRBJ1-6; 8 nucleotides agree with TRBD1. This CDR3 is CASTTGDNSPLHF. The CDR3, as DNA: TGTGCCAGTACGACAGGGGATAATTCACCCCTCCACTTT.